This T cell receptor (beta chain) was identified during a study of T-cell reconstitution after alpha-beta-depleted transplantation in children. The study, taken as a whole, reports: Surviving thymic progenitors and recipient T cells were the source of high TCRbeta diversity at day 60 in some patients. At one year after transplant, newly produced T cells mostly accounted for T-cell counts and diversity.

Molecular barcoding with unique molecular identifiers was used for the TCRbeta library. TCRdb reprocessed the PCR reads with MiXCR, giving one entry per CDR3 protein. The data show 210,000 or so distinct CDR3 sequences, about a tenth seen once. Note on this clonotype: Its antigen is unknown.

V was pared by 5 bases and J by 2 bases, with 5 bases of the junction left unmatched. Germline V gene data show CDR1 as DFQATT and CDR2 as SNEGSKA (reference sequence). This CDR3 comprises 13 residues. The specimen was PBMCs, collected before TCRalphabeta/CD19-depleted stem cell transplant. The J gene is TRBJ2-5, the V gene TRBV20-1; 7 bases align to TRBD1. The sequence was obtained from a child less than two years old with acute myeloid leukemia, due to receive a stem cell transplant. The CDR3 loop reads CSARDSSQETQYF. The CDR3 coding sequence is TGCAGTGCTCGGGACAGCTCACAAGAGACCCAGTACTTC.